Here is one TCR beta chain with its context. Its antigen remains unidentified. The same CDR3 arises from other DNA sequences in this sample as well. Patients who had autoimmune disease history or got systemic immunosuppression were left out. This sample is drawn from a study of OX40 agonist ivuxolimab in advanced cancers. General observations from the study: Patients with a partial response at 0.1-3.0 mg/kg had among the lowest clonal expansion. In general, CD8+ T cells held more expanded clones than CD4+ did, on average. It was not determined which antigens were specifically recognized by the peripheral T cells that had undergone clonal expansion.

The assay was immunoSEQ multiplex PCR, and TCRdb's table has in-frame clones only and misses some. The sample shows approximately 69,000 clones, around 82% of them seen only once. Germline lookup yields CDR1 DFQATT and CDR2 SNEGSKA (reference sequence). Trimming cost V 0 bases and J 4 bases, with 1 base left between them. This CDR3 region has 11 residues. The chain has TRBV20-1 and TRBJ2-1, with no clear D. The sequences come from CD4+ or CD8+ T cells sorted from blood, collected in a trial of the OX40 agonist ivuxolimab. The sequence was obtained from an adult with an advanced solid tumor such as melanoma, head and neck, liver or kidney cancer. CDR3 protein: CSARDYNEQFF. The CDR3 region has the DNA TGCAGTGCTAGAGATTACAATGAGCAGTTCTTC.